The rows below give T cell receptor beta chains drawn from one sample of a study of blood T cells in healthy people across ages. TCRdb re-called the 5' RACE reads with MiXCR, one entry per CDR3 protein. This sample has around 500,000 distinct CDR3 sequences, with around 50% found just once. The sequenced sample consisted of blood. The receptors originated from an elderly man in good health. The CDR3 runs from the conserved cysteine through the conserved F or W. The order of the fields is clone size, J gene, D gene, V gene, CDR3 DNA, CDR3 protein. A D gene is named only where the DNA matches it firmly. The size entry is marked missing in some rows and otherwise reads once, few, many or a size class.

abundance: NA; j_gene: TRBJ1-6; d_gene: TRBD1; v_gene: TRBV29-1; CDR3nt: TGCAGCGTTCGGACAGGAGCAGAAAATTCACCCCTCCACTTT; CDR3aa: CSVRTGAENSPLHF
abundance: NA; j_gene: TRBJ2-5; d_gene: NA; v_gene: TRBV12-1; CDR3nt: TGTGCCAGCAGCGGATCGACTAGCGGGAGGCAAGAGGCCCAGTACTTC; CDR3aa: CASSGSTSGRQEAQYF
abundance: NA; j_gene: TRBJ2-1; d_gene: NA; v_gene: TRBV7-3; CDR3nt: TGTGCCAGCAGCTTACGCGATGGTCCCGTCAATGAGCAGTTCTTC; CDR3aa: CASSLRDGPVNEQFF
abundance: NA; j_gene: TRBJ2-5; d_gene: TRBD1; v_gene: TRBV6-5; CDR3nt: TGTGCCAGCAGTCCCGGGACAGGGCAGTACTTC; CDR3aa: CASSPGTGQYF
abundance: NA; j_gene: TRBJ2-1; d_gene: NA; v_gene: TRBV12-3/TRBV12-4; CDR3nt: TGTGCCAGCAGTTTCCGGACTACCAGTCTTGAGCAGTTCTTC; CDR3aa: CASSFRTTSLEQFF
abundance: NA; j_gene: TRBJ2-3; d_gene: TRBD2; v_gene: TRBV20-1; CDR3nt: TGCAGTGCTAACCCTGGCGGGAGGCCGTCGGGGGATACGCAGTATTTT; CDR3aa: CSANPGGRPSGDTQYF
abundance: NA; j_gene: TRBJ1-4; d_gene: NA; v_gene: TRBV15; CDR3nt: TGTGCCACCAGCAGAGACCCAGGACCCACAACTAATGAAAAACTGTTTTTT; CDR3aa: CATSRDPGPTTNEKLFF
abundance: NA; j_gene: TRBJ2-7; d_gene: NA; v_gene: TRBV15; CDR3nt: TGTGCCACCAGCAGAGATGGACATACCTCCTACGAGCAGTACTTC; CDR3aa: CATSRDGHTSYEQYF
abundance: many; j_gene: TRBJ2-3; d_gene: NA; v_gene: TRBV7-9; CDR3nt: TGTGCCAGCAGCGACACAGATACGCAGTATTTT; CDR3aa: CASSDTDTQYF
abundance: NA; j_gene: TRBJ2-3; d_gene: TRBD2; v_gene: TRBV6-5; CDR3nt: TGTGCCAGCAGTTACTCGGGACTAGAAGCAGATACGCAGTATTTT; CDR3aa: CASSYSGLEADTQYF
abundance: few; j_gene: TRBJ2-3; d_gene: TRBD1; v_gene: TRBV29-1; CDR3nt: TGCAGCGCTTTGACAGGGGCAGATACGCAGTATTTT; CDR3aa: CSALTGADTQYF
abundance: NA; j_gene: TRBJ1-6; d_gene: NA; v_gene: TRBV5-1; CDR3nt: TGCGCCAGCAGCCCGCGACCCGCGGAGGCCCCCCACTTT; CDR3aa: CASSPRPAEAPHF
abundance: NA; j_gene: TRBJ2-3; d_gene: TRBD2; v_gene: TRBV11-1; CDR3nt: TGTGCCAGCAGCTTCGCTAGCGGGGGTGGGACAAAGTATTTT; CDR3aa: CASSFASGGGTKYF
abundance: few; j_gene: TRBJ1-1; d_gene: NA; v_gene: TRBV4-1; CDR3nt: TGCGCCAGCAAATTTGAGTCGGGCCTGAACACTGAAGCTTTCTTT; CDR3aa: CASKFESGLNTEAFF
abundance: NA; j_gene: TRBJ2-7; d_gene: TRBD1; v_gene: TRBV5-5; CDR3nt: TGTGCCAGCAGCTCTGCATTGGGACAGGGCCCCTACGAGCAGTACTTC; CDR3aa: CASSSALGQGPYEQYF
abundance: few; j_gene: TRBJ1-2; d_gene: NA; v_gene: TRBV5-1; CDR3nt: TGCGCCAGCAGCTCAGACATGGCCGGGGGTGGCTACACCTTC; CDR3aa: CASSSDMAGGGYTF
abundance: NA; j_gene: TRBJ2-4; d_gene: TRBD1; v_gene: TRBV20-1; CDR3nt: TGCAGTGCTAGAGATACAGGGGTGGACATTCAGTACTTC; CDR3aa: CSARDTGVDIQYF
abundance: NA; j_gene: TRBJ2-1; d_gene: TRBD1; v_gene: TRBV24-1; CDR3nt: TGTGCCACCAGTGATTTGCAAGGACAGGGTTGGCGGGAGCAGTTCTTC; CDR3aa: CATSDLQGQGWREQFF
abundance: NA; j_gene: TRBJ1-2; d_gene: TRBD1; v_gene: TRBV6-5; CDR3nt: TGTGCCAGCAGTTACCCACAGGGGGTTGGCTACACCTTC; CDR3aa: CASSYPQGVGYTF
abundance: few; j_gene: TRBJ2-2; d_gene: TRBD2; v_gene: TRBV4-2; CDR3nt: TGTGCCAGCAGCCAAGTGAAGGGACTAGTTATTACCGGGGAGCTGTTTTTT; CDR3aa: CASSQVKGLVITGELFF
abundance: NA; j_gene: TRBJ2-3; d_gene: NA; v_gene: TRBV9; CDR3nt: TGTGCCAGCAGCGTAGCCGTTGGCAGGGCGACAGATACGCAGTATTTT; CDR3aa: CASSVAVGRATDTQYF
abundance: NA; j_gene: TRBJ1-2; d_gene: TRBD1; v_gene: TRBV2; CDR3nt: TGTGCCAGCAGCGGGACAGGGCAGTATGGCTACACCTTC; CDR3aa: CASSGTGQYGYTF
abundance: few; j_gene: TRBJ2-1; d_gene: NA; v_gene: TRBV20-1; CDR3nt: TGCAGTGCTAGAGCCGACGGGACAAGCAACAATGAGCAGTTCTTC; CDR3aa: CSARADGTSNNEQFF
abundance: few; j_gene: TRBJ2-3; d_gene: NA; v_gene: TRBV6-5; CDR3nt: TGTGCCAGCAGTTTAACGGCAACAGATACGCAGTATTTT; CDR3aa: CASSLTATDTQYF
abundance: few; j_gene: TRBJ1-1; d_gene: NA; v_gene: TRBV12-5; CDR3nt: TGTGCTAGTGGTACAGTGGGGAACACTGAAGCTTTCTTT; CDR3aa: CASGTVGNTEAFF
abundance: NA; j_gene: TRBJ2-3; d_gene: TRBD2; v_gene: TRBV6-2/TRBV6-3; CDR3nt: TGTGCCAGCAGTTATTCACCGGGACTAGCGGGGTCGAGCACAGATACGCAGTATTTT; CDR3aa: CASSYSPGLAGSSTDTQYF
abundance: NA; j_gene: TRBJ2-1; d_gene: TRBD1; v_gene: TRBV6-2/TRBV6-3; CDR3nt: TGTGCCAGCGGACAGGGAATCACAGTTGAGCAGTTCTTC; CDR3aa: CASGQGITVEQFF
abundance: few; j_gene: TRBJ2-2; d_gene: NA; v_gene: TRBV7-3; CDR3nt: TGTGCCAGCAGTTCCAGTTTGGTTTCCGGGGAGCTGTTTTTT; CDR3aa: CASSSSLVSGELFF
abundance: NA; j_gene: TRBJ2-1; d_gene: NA; v_gene: TRBV5-1; CDR3nt: TGCGCCAGCAGACCCGGGACGAGAGCGAGTGAGCAGTTCTTC; CDR3aa: CASRPGTRASEQFF
abundance: many; j_gene: TRBJ2-3; d_gene: NA; v_gene: TRBV12-3/TRBV12-4; CDR3nt: TGTGCCAGCAGTTTTCCAGGAGGCCCTACCTTTAGCACAGATACGCAGTATTTT; CDR3aa: CASSFPGGPTFSTDTQYF
abundance: NA; j_gene: TRBJ1-5; d_gene: NA; v_gene: TRBV20-1; CDR3nt: TGCAGCATAGGTCCCCAGCATTTT; CDR3aa: CSIGPQHF
abundance: NA; j_gene: TRBJ2-5; d_gene: NA; v_gene: TRBV18; CDR3nt: TGTGCCAGCTCACCCTCATCCGCGATGGTAGAGACCCAGTACTTC; CDR3aa: CASSPSSAMVETQYF
abundance: NA; j_gene: TRBJ1-6; d_gene: NA; v_gene: TRBV6-4; CDR3nt: TGTGCCAGCAGTGAACTTCCGACGACGGGATCACCCCTCCACTTT; CDR3aa: CASSELPTTGSPLHF
abundance: few; j_gene: TRBJ2-3; d_gene: NA; v_gene: TRBV5-1; CDR3nt: TGCGCCAGCAGCCAGTGGACCGGGACGGATACGCAGTATTTT; CDR3aa: CASSQWTGTDTQYF
abundance: NA; j_gene: TRBJ2-5; d_gene: TRBD1; v_gene: TRBV18; CDR3nt: TGTGCCAGCTCACCACCGGGGACAGAAGAGACCCAGTACTTC; CDR3aa: CASSPPGTEETQYF
abundance: NA; j_gene: TRBJ2-1; d_gene: TRBD2; v_gene: TRBV20-1; CDR3nt: TGCAGTGCTTTGACTAGCGGGGGCTCCTACAATGAGCAGTTCTTC; CDR3aa: CSALTSGGSYNEQFF
abundance: NA; j_gene: TRBJ2-7; d_gene: NA; v_gene: TRBV7-2; CDR3nt: TGTGCCAGCAGCCCGGTAGGGGGAGGGTTCTACGAGCAGTACTTC; CDR3aa: CASSPVGGGFYEQYF
abundance: few; j_gene: TRBJ2-3; d_gene: NA; v_gene: TRBV28; CDR3nt: TGTGCCAGCAGCCCCTGGGGGGGCGGCACAGATACGCAGTATTTT; CDR3aa: CASSPWGGGTDTQYF
abundance: NA; j_gene: TRBJ2-7; d_gene: TRBD2; v_gene: TRBV3-1; CDR3nt: TGTGCCAGCAGCCAAGCAAGCGGGAGAGGGTACGAGCAGTACTTC; CDR3aa: CASSQASGRGYEQYF
abundance: NA; j_gene: TRBJ2-1; d_gene: TRBD2; v_gene: TRBV7-2; CDR3nt: TGTGCCAGCAGCTTAGGTGGACGGAGCGGGAAAAATGAGCAGTTCTTC; CDR3aa: CASSLGGRSGKNEQFF
abundance: many; j_gene: TRBJ2-7; d_gene: TRBD1; v_gene: TRBV6-5; CDR3nt: TGTGCCAGCAGTTACTCCCGGGACAGTAACTACGAGCAGTACTTC; CDR3aa: CASSYSRDSNYEQYF
abundance: NA; j_gene: TRBJ1-2; d_gene: NA; v_gene: TRBV20-1; CDR3nt: TGCAGTGCTAGAGAGGAGGACGGCTATGGCTACACCTTC; CDR3aa: CSAREEDGYGYTF
abundance: NA; j_gene: TRBJ2-7; d_gene: TRBD1; v_gene: TRBV6-6; CDR3nt: TGTGCCAGTAGTTACTCGACAGGGAGAACTTACGAGCAGTACTTC; CDR3aa: CASSYSTGRTYEQYF
abundance: NA; j_gene: TRBJ2-3; d_gene: NA; v_gene: TRBV2; CDR3nt: TGTGCCAGCAGTGCCCGCGGGCCAGATACGCAGTATTTT; CDR3aa: CASSARGPDTQYF
abundance: NA; j_gene: TRBJ2-7; d_gene: NA; v_gene: TRBV4-1; CDR3nt: TGCGCCAGCAGCCAAGAATTGTTCCCCTACGAGCAGTACTTC; CDR3aa: CASSQELFPYEQYF
abundance: few; j_gene: TRBJ2-5; d_gene: NA; v_gene: TRBV7-2; CDR3nt: TGTGCCAGCAGCTTTGGGGGGCGAGGACAAGAGACCCAGTACTTC; CDR3aa: CASSFGGRGQETQYF
abundance: NA; j_gene: TRBJ2-1; d_gene: TRBD1; v_gene: TRBV9; CDR3nt: TGTGCCAGCAGCGTAGCTTCTCGGACAGGGCCCTATGAGCAGTTCTTC; CDR3aa: CASSVASRTGPYEQFF
abundance: many; j_gene: TRBJ2-7; d_gene: TRBD1; v_gene: TRBV7-9; CDR3nt: TGTGCCAGCAGCCCCAGACTGAGGACAGGAGACTACGAGCAGTACTTC; CDR3aa: CASSPRLRTGDYEQYF
abundance: NA; j_gene: TRBJ2-3; d_gene: NA; v_gene: TRBV7-2; CDR3nt: TGTGCCAGCAGCGAGACTATAGCGGCATCGCGTACAGATACGCAGTATTTT; CDR3aa: CASSETIAASRTDTQYF